This T cell receptor (beta chain) was obtained from a study of T cells in Graves' hyperthyroidism and ophthalmopathy. Overall study results and limits: Appearing also in blood were most of the thyroid clonotypes expanded above 0.001. Ophthalmopathy, as predicted by the model, came a median approximately 5.9 months after the prediction.

Amplification yielded TCR beta CDR3 regions, with RNA transcripts as the source. The TCR CDR3 first-round RT-PCR relied on the HTBI primer set. TCRdb analysed the multiplex PCR reads with MiXCR anew, one entry per CDR3 protein. Among 500,000 to 600,000 distinct CDR3 sequences listed, over 15% were seen once. Points on this clonotype: The antigen remains unidentified.

V was pared by 1 base and J by 3 bases, with 8 bases between. The germline V gene encodes CDR1 SGHDT and CDR2 YYEEEE. This CDR3 has 14 amino acids. The source of this sequence is a woman between 18 and 30 years old with Graves' hyperthyroidism. The chain uses TRBV5-6 and TRBJ2-1; TRBD1 or TRBD2 may be the D gene (5 bases each). Sequenced material: blood. This CDR3 is CASSLRDDYNEQFF. CDR3 nucleotide sequence: TGTGCCAGCAGCTTGCGGGACGACTACAATGAGCAGTTCTTC.